The TCR beta chain under discussion was sequenced for a study of glioma-infiltrating T cells. This clonotype was found many times. Germline CDR1 reads DFQATT; CDR2 reads SNEGSKA (reference sequence). This CDR3 has 15 residues. V lost 0 bases to trimming and J lost 6 bases; unmatched junction nucleotides: 8. Using RNA template, CDR3s of TCR alpha and beta were amplified with iRepertoire arm-PCR. TCRdb redid the calling of the multiplex PCR reads with MiXCR, one entry per CDR3 protein. This table holds around 130,000 distinct CDR3 sequences, roughly a quarter found once. Material: glioma tissue, nonneoplastic brain tissue, or PBMCs (not recorded which). This receptor was taken from a human donor with low-grade glioma or glioblastoma, undergoing nonglioma brain surgery, or in good health (not recorded which). The chain is built from TRBV20-1 and TRBJ2-3; 8 bases fit TRBD2. CDR3 coding DNA: TGCAGTGCTAGAGATCAGCCGGGGGGGTCGGATACGCAGTATTTT. The encoded protein is CSARDQPGGSDTQYF.